Listed here is a single TCR beta chain. What it binds is unknown. Assay used: immunoSEQ multiplex PCR; TCRdb lists only in-frame clones, some missing. The data contain about 110,000 clones, almost 96% of them singletons. This entry is derived from a study of cytomegalovirus exposure and HLA in healthy donors. Study-wide results and caveats: The study labeled 170 or so TCR beta chains cytomegalovirus-associated.

Germline-derived CDR1 and CDR2 are SGHRS and YFSETQ. CDR3 length equals 15 residues. V shed 0 bases and J shed 3 bases, with 13 bases lying between them. This clonotype was obtained from a woman between 18 and 29 years old in good health and CMV-seronegative. Sequenced sample: PBMCs. The V call is TRBV5-1, the J call TRBJ2-7, with unresolved D. CDR3 in amino acids: CASSLGSMVSYEQYF. CDR3 DNA sequence: TGCGCCAGCAGCTTGGGGAGTATGGTGAGCTACGAGCAGTACTTC.